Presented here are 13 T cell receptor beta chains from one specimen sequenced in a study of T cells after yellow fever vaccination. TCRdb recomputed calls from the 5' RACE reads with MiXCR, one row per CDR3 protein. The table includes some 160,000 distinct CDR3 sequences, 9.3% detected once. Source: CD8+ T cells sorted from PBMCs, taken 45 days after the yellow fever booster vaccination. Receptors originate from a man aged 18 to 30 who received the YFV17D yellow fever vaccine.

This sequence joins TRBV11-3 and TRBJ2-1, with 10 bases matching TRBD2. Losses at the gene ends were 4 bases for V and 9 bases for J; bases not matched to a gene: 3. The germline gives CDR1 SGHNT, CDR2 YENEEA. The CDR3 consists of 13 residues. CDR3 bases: TGTGCCAGCAGCTACATAGCGGGGGGTGAGCAGTTCTTC. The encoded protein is CASSYIAGGEQFF. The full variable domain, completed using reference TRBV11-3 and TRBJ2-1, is EAGVVQSPRYKIIEKKQPVAFWCNPISGHNTLYWYLQNLGQGPELLIRYENEEAVDDSQLPKDRFSAERLKGVDSTLKIQPAELGDSAVYLCASSYIAGGEQFFGPGTRLTVL.

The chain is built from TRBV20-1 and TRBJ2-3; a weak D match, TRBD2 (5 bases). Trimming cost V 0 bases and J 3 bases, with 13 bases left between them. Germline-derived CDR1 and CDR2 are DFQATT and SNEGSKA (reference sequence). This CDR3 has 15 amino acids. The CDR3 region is CSARDRRGKTDTQYF. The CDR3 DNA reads TGCAGTGCTAGAGATAGACGGGGTAAAACAGATACGCAGTATTTT.

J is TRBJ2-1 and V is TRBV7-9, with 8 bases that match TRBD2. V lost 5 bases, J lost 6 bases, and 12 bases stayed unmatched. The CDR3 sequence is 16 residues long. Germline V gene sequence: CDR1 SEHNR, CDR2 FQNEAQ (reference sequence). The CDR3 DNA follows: TGTGCCAGCAGCCCGTTGGGTAGCGGGGTACCCAATGAGCAGTTCTTC. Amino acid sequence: CASSPLGSGVPNEQFF. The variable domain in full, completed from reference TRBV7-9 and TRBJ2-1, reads DTGVSQNPRHKITKRGQNVTFRCDPISEHNRLYWYRQTLGQGPEFLTYFQNEAQLEKSRLLSDRFSAERPKGSFSTLEIQRTEQGDSAMYLCASSPLGSGVPNEQFFGPGTRLTVL.

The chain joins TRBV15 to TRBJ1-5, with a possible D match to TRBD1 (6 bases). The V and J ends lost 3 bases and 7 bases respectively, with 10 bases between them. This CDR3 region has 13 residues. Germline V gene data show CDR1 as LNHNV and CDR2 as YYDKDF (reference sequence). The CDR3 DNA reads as TGTGCCACCAGCAGGGGGGGGCGACAGCCCCAGCATTTT. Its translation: CATSRGGRQPQHF.

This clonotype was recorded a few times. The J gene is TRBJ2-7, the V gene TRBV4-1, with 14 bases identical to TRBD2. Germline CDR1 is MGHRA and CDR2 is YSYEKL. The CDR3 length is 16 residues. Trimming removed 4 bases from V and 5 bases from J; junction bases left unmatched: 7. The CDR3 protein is CASSPRLAGGPDEQYF. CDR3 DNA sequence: TGCGCCAGCAGCCCGCGACTAGCGGGGGGGCCCGACGAGCAGTACTTC.

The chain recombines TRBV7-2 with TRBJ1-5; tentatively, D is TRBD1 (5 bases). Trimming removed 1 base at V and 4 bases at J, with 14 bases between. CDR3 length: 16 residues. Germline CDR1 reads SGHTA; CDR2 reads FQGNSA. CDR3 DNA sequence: TGTGCCAGCAGCTTAGGGGGCAGGACTTATAATCAGCCCCAGCATTTT. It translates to CASSLGGRTYNQPQHF.

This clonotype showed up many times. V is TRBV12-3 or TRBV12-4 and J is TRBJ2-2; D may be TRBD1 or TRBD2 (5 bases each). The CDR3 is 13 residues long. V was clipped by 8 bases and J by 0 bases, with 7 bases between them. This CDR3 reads CASGDANTGELFF. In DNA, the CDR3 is TGTGCCAGCGGGGACGCGAACACCGGGGAGCTGTTTTTT.

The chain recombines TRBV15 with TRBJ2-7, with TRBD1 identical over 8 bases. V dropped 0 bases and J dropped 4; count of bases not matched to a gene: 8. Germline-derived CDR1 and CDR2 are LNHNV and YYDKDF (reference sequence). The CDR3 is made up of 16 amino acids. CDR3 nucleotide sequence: TGTGCCACCAGCAGAGATTCAGTAGGACAGGGATACGAGCAGTACGTC. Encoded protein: CATSRDSVGQGYEQYV.

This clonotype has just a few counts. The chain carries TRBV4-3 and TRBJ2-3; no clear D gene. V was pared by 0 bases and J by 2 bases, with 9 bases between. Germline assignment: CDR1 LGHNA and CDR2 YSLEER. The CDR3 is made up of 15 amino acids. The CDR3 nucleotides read TGCGCCAGCAGCCAAGATGGACCGTCCACAGATACGCAGTATTTT. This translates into CASSQDGPSTDTQYF.

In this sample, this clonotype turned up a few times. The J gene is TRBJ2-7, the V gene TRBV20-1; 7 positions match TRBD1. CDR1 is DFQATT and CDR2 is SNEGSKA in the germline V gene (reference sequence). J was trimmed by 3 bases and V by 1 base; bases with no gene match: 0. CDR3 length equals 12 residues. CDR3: CSARGTGYEQYV. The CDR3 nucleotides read TGCAGTGCTAGAGGGACAGGCTACGAGCAGTACGTC.

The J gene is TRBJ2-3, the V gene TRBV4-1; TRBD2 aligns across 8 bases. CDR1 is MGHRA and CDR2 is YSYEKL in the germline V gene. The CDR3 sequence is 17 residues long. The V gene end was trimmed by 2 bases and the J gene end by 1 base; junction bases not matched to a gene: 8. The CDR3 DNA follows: TGCGCCAGCAGCCAATCCCCCCCGGGACTAGGCACAGATACGCAGTATTTT. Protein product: CASSQSPPGLGTDTQYF.

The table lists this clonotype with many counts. DNA for the CDR3: TGCGCCAGCAGCCTGGACAAGCTAGGGGAGCAGTACGTC. Its protein product is CASSLDKLGEQYV. The chain has TRBV4-1 and TRBJ2-7, with D perhaps TRBD1 (5 bases). Trimming took off 4 bases at V and 7 bases at J, with 14 bases between the two ends. The CDR3 runs to 13 residues. Germline CDR1 MGHRA, CDR2 YSYEKL.

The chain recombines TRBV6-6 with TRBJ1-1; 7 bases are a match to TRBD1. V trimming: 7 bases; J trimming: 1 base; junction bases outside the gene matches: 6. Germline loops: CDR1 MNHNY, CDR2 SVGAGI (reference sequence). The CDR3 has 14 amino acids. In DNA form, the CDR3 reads TGTGCCAGCACCATGGACAGGCGGAACACTGAAGCTTTCTTT. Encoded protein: CASTMDRRNTEAFF.